Many counts were recorded for the clone carrying this T cell receptor (beta chain). As yet, its antigen is unknown. Amplified regions were TCR beta CDR3 sequences from RNA transcripts. The study used the HTBI primer set for a first-round RT-PCR of the TCR CDR3. TCRdb re-called the multiplex PCR reads with MiXCR, one entry per CDR3 protein. The sample holds a few hundred thousand distinct CDR3 sequences, about 15% seen once. The sample is drawn from a study of T cells in Graves' hyperthyroidism and ophthalmopathy. Study in general: It was at initial diagnosis, before any treatment, that peripheral blood was collected. Study-level points and caveats: Expanded thyroid clonotypes (above 0.001) were mostly also found in blood.

This CDR3 region has 16 residues. Germline V CDR1 and CDR2: SGHRS, YFSETQ. The ends lost 6 bases at V and 8 bases at J; junction bases unmatched: 14. Disease lasting under 3 months, a NOSPECS grade of at least 4, and a Clinical Activity Score of at least 3 were features of the ophthalmopathy patients. Every diagnosis used clinical symptoms, serum thyroxine and TRAb, thyroid ultrasound and orbital computed tomography. The sequence was obtained from a woman aged 55 to 70 with Graves' ophthalmopathy. The chain carries TRBV5-1 and TRBJ2-1, with 10 bases that match TRBD1. The sequencing sample was made of blood. CDR3 residues: CASTSSSGQGYHEQFF. CDR3 in DNA: TGCGCCAGCACGTCATCCTCGGGACAGGGGTACCATGAGCAGTTCTTC.